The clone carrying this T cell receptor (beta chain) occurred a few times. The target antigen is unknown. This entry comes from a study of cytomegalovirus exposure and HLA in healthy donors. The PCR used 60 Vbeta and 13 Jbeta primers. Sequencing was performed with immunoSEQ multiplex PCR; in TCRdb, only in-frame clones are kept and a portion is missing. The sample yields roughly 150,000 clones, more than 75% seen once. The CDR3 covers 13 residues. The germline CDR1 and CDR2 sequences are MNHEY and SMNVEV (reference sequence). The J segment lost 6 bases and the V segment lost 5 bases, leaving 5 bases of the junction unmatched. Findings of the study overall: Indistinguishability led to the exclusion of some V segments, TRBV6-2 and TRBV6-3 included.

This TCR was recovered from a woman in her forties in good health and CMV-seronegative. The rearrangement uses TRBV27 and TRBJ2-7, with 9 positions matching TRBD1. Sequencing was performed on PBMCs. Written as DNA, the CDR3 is TGTGCCAGCAGTAACAGGGGGCTTGGCGAGCAGTACTTC. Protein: CASSNRGLGEQYF.